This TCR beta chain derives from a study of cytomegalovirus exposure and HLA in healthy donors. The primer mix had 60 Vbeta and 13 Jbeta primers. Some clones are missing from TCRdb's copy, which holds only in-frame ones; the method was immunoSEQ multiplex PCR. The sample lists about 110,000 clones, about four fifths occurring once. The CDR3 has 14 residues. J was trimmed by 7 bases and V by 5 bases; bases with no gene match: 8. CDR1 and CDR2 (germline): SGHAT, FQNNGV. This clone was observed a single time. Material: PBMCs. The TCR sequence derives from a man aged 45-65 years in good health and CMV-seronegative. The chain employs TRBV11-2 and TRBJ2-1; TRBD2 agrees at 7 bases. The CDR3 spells CASSPGMRGNEQFF. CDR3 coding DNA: TGTGCCAGCAGCCCAGGGATGCGGGGGAATGAGCAGTTCTTC.